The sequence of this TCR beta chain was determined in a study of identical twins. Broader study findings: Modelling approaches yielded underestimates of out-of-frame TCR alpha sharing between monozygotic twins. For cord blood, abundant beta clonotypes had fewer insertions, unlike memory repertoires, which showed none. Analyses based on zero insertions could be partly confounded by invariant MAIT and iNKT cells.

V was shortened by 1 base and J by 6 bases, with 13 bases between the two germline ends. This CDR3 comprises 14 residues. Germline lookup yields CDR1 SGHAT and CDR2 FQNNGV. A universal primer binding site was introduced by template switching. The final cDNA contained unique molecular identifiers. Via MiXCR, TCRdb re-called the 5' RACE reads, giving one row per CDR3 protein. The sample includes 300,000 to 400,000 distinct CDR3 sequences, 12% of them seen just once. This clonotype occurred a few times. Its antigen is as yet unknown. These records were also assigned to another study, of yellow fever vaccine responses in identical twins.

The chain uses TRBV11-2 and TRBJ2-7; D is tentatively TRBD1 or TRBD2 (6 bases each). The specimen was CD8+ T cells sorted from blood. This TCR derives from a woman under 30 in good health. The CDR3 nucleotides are TGTGCCAGCAGCTTAGGGCTGGGGGGCCGCGAGCAGTACGTC. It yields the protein CASSLGLGGREQYV.